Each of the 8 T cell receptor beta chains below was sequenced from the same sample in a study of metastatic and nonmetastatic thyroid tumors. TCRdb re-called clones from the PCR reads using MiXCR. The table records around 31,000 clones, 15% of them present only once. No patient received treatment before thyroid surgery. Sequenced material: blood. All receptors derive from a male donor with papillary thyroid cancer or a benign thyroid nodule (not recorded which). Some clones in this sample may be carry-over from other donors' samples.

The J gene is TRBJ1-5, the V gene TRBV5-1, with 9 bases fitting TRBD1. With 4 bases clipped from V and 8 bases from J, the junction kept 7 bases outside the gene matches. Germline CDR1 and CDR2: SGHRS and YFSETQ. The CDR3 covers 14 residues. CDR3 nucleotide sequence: TGCGCCAGCAGCACGGGACAGGGACGGGAGCCCCAGCATTTT. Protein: CASSTGQGREPQHF.

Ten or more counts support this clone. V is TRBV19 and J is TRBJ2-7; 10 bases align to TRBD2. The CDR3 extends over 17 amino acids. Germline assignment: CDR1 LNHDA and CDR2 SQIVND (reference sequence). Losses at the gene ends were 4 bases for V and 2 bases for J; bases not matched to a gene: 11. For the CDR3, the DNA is TGTGCCAGTAGTAGGTTGACTAGCGGGCGTTCAACCTACGAGCAGTACTTC. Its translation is CASSRLTSGRSTYEQYF.

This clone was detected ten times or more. In DNA form, the CDR3 reads TGTGCCAGCTCACCCCGCCCTCAGGGATCCTACAATGAGCAGTTCTTC. This codes for CASSPRPQGSYNEQFF. The V and J genes are TRBV18 and TRBJ2-1; the D gene is possibly TRBD1 (5 bases). This CDR3 contains 16 residues. Germline V CDR1 and CDR2: KGHSH, LQKENI. The V gene lost 3 bases and the J gene lost 1 base, with 13 bases spanning the gap.

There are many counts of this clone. The CDR3 loop is CASSSAGGPYGGSYNEQFF. The DNA of the CDR3 is TGTGCCAGCAGCTCGGCGGGAGGCCCATATGGGGGCTCCTACAATGAGCAGTTCTTC. The chain has TRBV7-1 and TRBJ2-1, with TRBD2 matching 8 bases. TRBV7-1 has ORF status, its function being uncertain. Trimming cost V 3 bases and J 0 bases; bases outside gene matches: 13. The CDR3 contains 19 residues.

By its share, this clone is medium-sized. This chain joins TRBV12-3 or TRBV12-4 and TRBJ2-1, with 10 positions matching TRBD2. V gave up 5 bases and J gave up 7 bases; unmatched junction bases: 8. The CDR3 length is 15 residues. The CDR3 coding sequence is TGTGCCAGCAGTCGTAGCGGGAGGCAGTGGAATGAGCAGTTCTTC. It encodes CASSRSGRQWNEQFF.

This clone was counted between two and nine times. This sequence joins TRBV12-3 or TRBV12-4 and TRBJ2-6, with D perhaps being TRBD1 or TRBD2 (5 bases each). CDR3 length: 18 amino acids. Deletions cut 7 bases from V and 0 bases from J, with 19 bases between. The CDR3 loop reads CASIRGPTLISGANVLTF. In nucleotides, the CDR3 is TGTGCCAGCATAAGGGGACCTACGTTAATCTCTGGGGCCAACGTCCTGACTTTC.

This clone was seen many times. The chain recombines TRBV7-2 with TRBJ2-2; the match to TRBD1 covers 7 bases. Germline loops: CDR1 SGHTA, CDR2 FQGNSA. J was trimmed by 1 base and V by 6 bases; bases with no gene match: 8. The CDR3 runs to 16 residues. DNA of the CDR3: TGTGCCAGCAGTTTCCGTGCAGGGGGGAACACCGGGGAGCTGTTTTTT. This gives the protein CASSFRAGGNTGELFF.

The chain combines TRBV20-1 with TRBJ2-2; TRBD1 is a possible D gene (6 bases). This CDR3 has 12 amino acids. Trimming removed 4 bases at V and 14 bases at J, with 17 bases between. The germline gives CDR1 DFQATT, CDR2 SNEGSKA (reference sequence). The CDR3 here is CSATQGTGYLFF. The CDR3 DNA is TGCAGTGCTACACAGGGCACCGGGTATCTGTTTTTT.